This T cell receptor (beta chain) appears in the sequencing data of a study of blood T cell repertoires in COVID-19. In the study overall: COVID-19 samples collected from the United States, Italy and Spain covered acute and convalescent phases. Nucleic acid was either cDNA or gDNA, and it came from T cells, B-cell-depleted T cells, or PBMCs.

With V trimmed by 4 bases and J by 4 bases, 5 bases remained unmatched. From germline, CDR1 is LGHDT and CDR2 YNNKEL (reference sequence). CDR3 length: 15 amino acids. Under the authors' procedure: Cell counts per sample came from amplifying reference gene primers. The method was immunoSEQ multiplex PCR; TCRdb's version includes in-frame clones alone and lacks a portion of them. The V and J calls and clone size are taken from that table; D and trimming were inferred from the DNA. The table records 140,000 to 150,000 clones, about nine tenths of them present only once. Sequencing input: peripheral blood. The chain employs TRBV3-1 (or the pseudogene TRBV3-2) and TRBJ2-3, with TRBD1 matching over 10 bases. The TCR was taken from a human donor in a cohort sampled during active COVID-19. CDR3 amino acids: CASSPGTGAPDTQYF. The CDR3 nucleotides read TGTGCCAGCAGCCCAGGGACAGGGGCGCCAGATACGCAGTATTTT.